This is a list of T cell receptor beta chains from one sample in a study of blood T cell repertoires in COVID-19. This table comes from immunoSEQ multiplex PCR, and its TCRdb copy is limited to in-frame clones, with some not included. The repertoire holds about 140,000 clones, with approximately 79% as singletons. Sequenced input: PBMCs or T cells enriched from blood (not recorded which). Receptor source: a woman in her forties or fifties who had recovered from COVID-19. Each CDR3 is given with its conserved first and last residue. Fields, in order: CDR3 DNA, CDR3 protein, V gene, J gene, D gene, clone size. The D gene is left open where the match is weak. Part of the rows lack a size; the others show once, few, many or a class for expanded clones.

cdr3_nt: TGTGCCAGCAGCCGGACAGGAGTGAACACTGAAGCTTTCTTT; cdr3_aa: CASSRTGVNTEAFF; v_call: TRBV6-5; j_call: TRBJ1-1; d_call: TRBD1; clone_size: .
cdr3_nt: TGCGCCAGCAGCCAAGAACGTTCCGGGGGACTAGCGGGGGGCACGCAGTATTTT; cdr3_aa: CASSQERSGGLAGGTQYF; v_call: TRBV4-1; j_call: TRBJ2-3; d_call: TRBD2; clone_size: .
cdr3_nt: TGCAGCGTTGAGAGGGTCCAGAGGGACACTGAAGCTTTCTTT; cdr3_aa: CSVERVQRDTEAFF; v_call: TRBV29-1; j_call: TRBJ1-1; d_call: .; clone_size: .
cdr3_nt: TGTGCCACGATCCAGACAGCGAGAAGTTACAATGAGCAGTTCTTC; cdr3_aa: CATIQTARSYNEQFF; v_call: TRBV28; j_call: TRBJ2-1; d_call: .; clone_size: .
cdr3_nt: TGCGCCAGCAGCCCAGCGATCGGAGTCACTGAAGCTTTCTTT; cdr3_aa: CASSPAIGVTEAFF; v_call: TRBV5-1; j_call: TRBJ1-1; d_call: .; clone_size: .
cdr3_nt: TGCGCCAGCAGCCCCGGACAGAATGAAAAACTGTTTTTT; cdr3_aa: CASSPGQNEKLFF; v_call: TRBV5-1; j_call: TRBJ1-4; d_call: .; clone_size: .
cdr3_nt: TGTGCCAGTAGTTCAGGCACCGGGACAGGGGGGAAGCAGTACTTC; cdr3_aa: CASSSGTGTGGKQYF; v_call: TRBV19; j_call: TRBJ2-7; d_call: TRBD1; clone_size: .
cdr3_nt: TGTGCCAGCAAAGGTAGCCGACAGCCCCAAGAGACCCAGTACTTC; cdr3_aa: CASKGSRQPQETQYF; v_call: TRBV27; j_call: TRBJ2-5; d_call: .; clone_size: .
cdr3_nt: TGTGCCAGCAGTTATGGGGTAAAGGGGGCTGAAGCTTTCTTT; cdr3_aa: CASSYGVKGAEAFF; v_call: TRBV6-5; j_call: TRBJ1-1; d_call: .; clone_size: .
cdr3_nt: TGTGCCAGCACCAGGACAGGGAACACCTACGAGCAGTACTTC; cdr3_aa: CASTRTGNTYEQYF; v_call: TRBV5-6; j_call: TRBJ2-7; d_call: TRBD1; clone_size: few
cdr3_nt: TGTGCCAGCAGCCAAGTCGTAGCGGGGCCTACAGATACGCAGTATTTT; cdr3_aa: CASSQVVAGPTDTQYF; v_call: TRBV3-1/TRBV3-2; j_call: TRBJ2-3; d_call: TRBD2; clone_size: .
cdr3_nt: TGTGCCAGCGCGATTCAGGGGGGTGAGCAGTTCTTC; cdr3_aa: CASAIQGGEQFF; v_call: TRBV28; j_call: TRBJ2-1; d_call: .; clone_size: .
cdr3_nt: TGTGCCAGCCTAGCCTCCGGGACAGGGACGTCCGAGCAGTACTTC; cdr3_aa: CASLASGTGTSEQYF; v_call: TRBV28; j_call: TRBJ2-7; d_call: TRBD1; clone_size: .
cdr3_nt: TGTGCCAGCAGCGCCCTGGCTTACGAGCAGTACTTC; cdr3_aa: CASSALAYEQYF; v_call: TRBV11-2; j_call: TRBJ2-7; d_call: .; clone_size: .
cdr3_nt: TGTGCCAGCTCACCAAGACTAGCGGAGAACACCGGGGAGCTGTTTTTT; cdr3_aa: CASSPRLAENTGELFF; v_call: TRBV18; j_call: TRBJ2-2; d_call: TRBD2; clone_size: .
cdr3_nt: TGCGCCAGCAGCCCGGCGCGGGGAAGGTACGAGCAGTACTTC; cdr3_aa: CASSPARGRYEQYF; v_call: TRBV5-1; j_call: TRBJ2-7; d_call: .; clone_size: .
cdr3_nt: TGCGCCAGCAGTCAACCCGGGACAATAAATCAGCCCCAGCATTTT; cdr3_aa: CASSQPGTINQPQHF; v_call: TRBV23-1; j_call: TRBJ1-5; d_call: .; clone_size: once
cdr3_nt: TGTGCCAGCAGGTCCGGGACAGGGGGCAACAATGAGCAGTTCTTC; cdr3_aa: CASRSGTGGNNEQFF; v_call: TRBV28; j_call: TRBJ2-1; d_call: TRBD1; clone_size: few
cdr3_nt: TGTGCCAGCTCCGTCCGACAGGGTCCCCACGAGCAGTACTTC; cdr3_aa: CASSVRQGPHEQYF; v_call: TRBV18; j_call: TRBJ2-7; d_call: TRBD1; clone_size: .
cdr3_nt: TGTGCCAGCAGTCCCAGGGACAGGGATAATTCACCCCTCCACTTT; cdr3_aa: CASSPRDRDNSPLHF; v_call: TRBV28; j_call: TRBJ1-6; d_call: TRBD1; clone_size: once
cdr3_nt: TGTGCCAGCAGCGCCTCCGGGACTAGCTCCTACAATGAGCAGTTCTTC; cdr3_aa: CASSASGTSSYNEQFF; v_call: TRBV7-2; j_call: TRBJ2-1; d_call: TRBD2; clone_size: .
cdr3_nt: TGTGCCATCAGTGACACAGGGGGCGGCACCGGGGAGCTGTTTTTT; cdr3_aa: CAISDTGGGTGELFF; v_call: TRBV10-3; j_call: TRBJ2-2; d_call: TRBD1; clone_size: .
cdr3_nt: TGTGCCAGTAGTATGGGGCCTAATCAGCCCCAGCATTTT; cdr3_aa: CASSMGPNQPQHF; v_call: TRBV19; j_call: TRBJ1-5; d_call: .; clone_size: .
cdr3_nt: TGTGCCAGCAGCTTAGAAGGACATTTCTACGAGCAGTACTTC; cdr3_aa: CASSLEGHFYEQYF; v_call: TRBV7-9; j_call: TRBJ2-7; d_call: .; clone_size: .
cdr3_nt: TGTGCCAGCAGCCTCCCGGAGAGATATGGCTACACCTTC; cdr3_aa: CASSLPERYGYTF; v_call: TRBV27; j_call: TRBJ1-2; d_call: .; clone_size: .
cdr3_nt: TGTGCCAGTAGTAGAGGACAGGGGAGGGCAGATACGCAGTATTTT; cdr3_aa: CASSRGQGRADTQYF; v_call: TRBV19; j_call: TRBJ2-3; d_call: TRBD1; clone_size: .
cdr3_nt: TGTGCCAGCAGGGGGGGGTGGAACACTGAAGCTTTCTTT; cdr3_aa: CASRGGWNTEAFF; v_call: TRBV6-5; j_call: TRBJ1-1; d_call: .; clone_size: .
cdr3_nt: TGTGCCAGCAGCTTAGGCCAGGCGTCTGGCACCATATATTTT; cdr3_aa: CASSLGQASGTIYF; v_call: TRBV7-9; j_call: TRBJ1-3; d_call: .; clone_size: .
cdr3_nt: TGTGCCAGCAGCCAAGACCCCGCTATGACAGGGGCAAACGAGCAGTACTTC; cdr3_aa: CASSQDPAMTGANEQYF; v_call: TRBV3-1/TRBV3-2; j_call: TRBJ2-7; d_call: TRBD1; clone_size: .
cdr3_nt: TGTGCCAGCAGCCCCCGGGGCAGGGGGCAAGGAGAGACCCAGTACTTC; cdr3_aa: CASSPRGRGQGETQYF; v_call: TRBV13; j_call: TRBJ2-5; d_call: TRBD1; clone_size: .
cdr3_nt: TGTGCCAGCAGCTCGGACTTCTCCTCCTACGAGCAGTACTTC; cdr3_aa: CASSSDFSSYEQYF; v_call: TRBV7-2; j_call: TRBJ2-7; d_call: .; clone_size: many
cdr3_nt: TGCAGCGTTGAAGATCTCTACGAGCAGTACTTC; cdr3_aa: CSVEDLYEQYF; v_call: TRBV29-1; j_call: TRBJ2-7; d_call: .; clone_size: .
cdr3_nt: TGTGCCACCAGTGACGGGGCGAGCGGGGTTGGCCATAGCACAGATACGCAGTATTTT; cdr3_aa: CATSDGASGVGHSTDTQYF; v_call: TRBV24-1; j_call: TRBJ2-3; d_call: TRBD2; clone_size: .
cdr3_nt: TGTGCCAGCTCAAGCGAGGGGGCTCCAGTACCACCCCTCCACTTT; cdr3_aa: CASSSEGAPVPPLHF; v_call: TRBV18; j_call: TRBJ1-6; d_call: TRBD1; clone_size: once
cdr3_nt: TGTGCCAGCAGTCCCCCGGGAGGCCAGCCCCAGCATTTT; cdr3_aa: CASSPPGGQPQHF; v_call: TRBV28; j_call: TRBJ1-5; d_call: .; clone_size: .
cdr3_nt: TGTGCCAGCTCTGACAGGGTCTTGACTGAAGCTTTCTTT; cdr3_aa: CASSDRVLTEAFF; v_call: TRBV7-8; j_call: TRBJ1-1; d_call: TRBD1; clone_size: .
cdr3_nt: TGTGCCAGCAGCCAGACGACTCACAATGAAAAACTGTTTTTT; cdr3_aa: CASSQTTHNEKLFF; v_call: TRBV2; j_call: TRBJ1-4; d_call: .; clone_size: .
cdr3_nt: TGTGCCAGCAGTTGGCAGGGGGCACATAATTCACCCCTCCACTTT; cdr3_aa: CASSWQGAHNSPLHF; v_call: TRBV6-5; j_call: TRBJ1-6; d_call: TRBD1; clone_size: .
cdr3_nt: TGTGCCAGCACTCAGGGAGGGAGCGAAGAGACCCAGTACTTC; cdr3_aa: CASTQGGSEETQYF; v_call: TRBV9; j_call: TRBJ2-5; d_call: TRBD2; clone_size: .
cdr3_nt: TGTGCCAGTAGGACAATAAGGACAGGGTCTAACTATGGCTACACCTTC; cdr3_aa: CASRTIRTGSNYGYTF; v_call: TRBV19; j_call: TRBJ1-2; d_call: TRBD1; clone_size: .
cdr3_nt: TGTGCCTGGAGTTCGGTAGCGGACCTGCGAGGCACCGGGGAGCTGTTTTTT; cdr3_aa: CAWSSVADLRGTGELFF; v_call: TRBV30; j_call: TRBJ2-2; d_call: .; clone_size: .
cdr3_nt: TGCGCCAGCAGCGTGACAGGGGGGACAGATACGCAGTATTTT; cdr3_aa: CASSVTGGTDTQYF; v_call: TRBV5-1; j_call: TRBJ2-3; d_call: TRBD1; clone_size: .
cdr3_nt: TGTGCCAGCAGGCCCGGGACAGGGGGCACTGAAGCTTTCTTT; cdr3_aa: CASRPGTGGTEAFF; v_call: TRBV11-3; j_call: TRBJ1-1; d_call: TRBD1; clone_size: .